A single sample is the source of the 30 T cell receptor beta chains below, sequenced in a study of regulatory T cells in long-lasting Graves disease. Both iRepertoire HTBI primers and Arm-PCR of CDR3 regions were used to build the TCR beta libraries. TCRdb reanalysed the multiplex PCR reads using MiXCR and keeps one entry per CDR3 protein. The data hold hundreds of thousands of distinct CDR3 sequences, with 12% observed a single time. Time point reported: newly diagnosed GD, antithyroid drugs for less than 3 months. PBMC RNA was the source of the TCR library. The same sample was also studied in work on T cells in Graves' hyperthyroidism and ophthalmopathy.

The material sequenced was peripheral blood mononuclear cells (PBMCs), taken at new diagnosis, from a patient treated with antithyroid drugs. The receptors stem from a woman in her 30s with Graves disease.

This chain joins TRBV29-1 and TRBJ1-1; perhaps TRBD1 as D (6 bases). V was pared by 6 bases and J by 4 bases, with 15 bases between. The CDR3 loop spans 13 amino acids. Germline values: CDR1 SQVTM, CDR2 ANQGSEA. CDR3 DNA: TGCAGCGTGAACAGGGTCGAGGGCACTGAAGCTTTCTTT. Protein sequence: CSVNRVEGTEAFF.

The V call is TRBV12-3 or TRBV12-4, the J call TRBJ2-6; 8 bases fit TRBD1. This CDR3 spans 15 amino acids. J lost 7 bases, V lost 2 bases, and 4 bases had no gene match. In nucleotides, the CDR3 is TGTGCCAGCAGTTTACAGGGGGCTTCAGCCAACGTCCTGACTTTC. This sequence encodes CASSLQGASANVLTF.

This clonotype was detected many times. The CDR3 DNA reads TGTGCCAGCAGCTTAACGGTTTACAGACAAAACTCCTACGAGCAGTACTTC. Protein sequence: CASSLTVYRQNSYEQYF. This rearrangement joins TRBV7-2 to TRBJ2-7, with D hard to call. Between the trimmed V and J ends, which lost 2 bases and 0 bases, there was a span of 17 bases. Germline V gene data show CDR1 as SGHTA and CDR2 as FQGNSA. CDR3 length: 17 residues.

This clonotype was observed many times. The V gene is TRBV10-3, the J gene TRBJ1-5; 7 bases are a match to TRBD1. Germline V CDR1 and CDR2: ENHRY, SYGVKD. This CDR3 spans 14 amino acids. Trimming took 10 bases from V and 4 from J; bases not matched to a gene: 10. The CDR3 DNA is TGTGCCACTCGTGGGGGGACAGCAAATCAGCCCCAGCATTTT. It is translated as CATRGGTANQPQHF.

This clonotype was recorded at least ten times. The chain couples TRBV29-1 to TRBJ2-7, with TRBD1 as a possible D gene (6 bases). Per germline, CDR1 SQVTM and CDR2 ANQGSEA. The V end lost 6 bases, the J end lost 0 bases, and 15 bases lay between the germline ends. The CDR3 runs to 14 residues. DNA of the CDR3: TGCAGCGTCCAGACCGGGACATCCTCCTACGAGCAGTACTTC. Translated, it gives CSVQTGTSSYEQYF.

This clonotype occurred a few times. The CDR3 sequence is CASSQEAGPRTDTQYF. CDR3 DNA sequence: TGCGCCAGCAGCCAAGAAGCCGGGCCGCGCACAGATACGCAGTATTTT. The gene calls are TRBV4-3 and TRBJ2-3; D is unclear. Germline loops: CDR1 LGHNA, CDR2 YSLEER. Trimming took off 0 bases at V and 1 base at J, with 11 bases between the two ends. The CDR3 has 16 amino acids.

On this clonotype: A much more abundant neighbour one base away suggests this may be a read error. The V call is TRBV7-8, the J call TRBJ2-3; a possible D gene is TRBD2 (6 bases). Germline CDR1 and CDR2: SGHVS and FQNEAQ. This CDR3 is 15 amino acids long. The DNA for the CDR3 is TGTGCCAGCACCAACCCGGGGGAAATCTTAGATATGCAGTATTTT. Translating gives CASTNPGEILDMQYF.

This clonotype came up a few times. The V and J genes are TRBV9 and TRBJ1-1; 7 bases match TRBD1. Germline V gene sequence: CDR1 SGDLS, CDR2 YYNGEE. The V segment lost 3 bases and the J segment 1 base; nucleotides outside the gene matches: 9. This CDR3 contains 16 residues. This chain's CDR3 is CASSARTGFENTEAFF. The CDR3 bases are TGTGCCAGCAGCGCACGGACAGGTTTCGAGAACACTGAAGCTTTCTTT.

The chain's CDR3 is CSVGPRVYEQYF. In DNA form, the CDR3 reads TGCAGCGTTGGCCCTCGGGTCTACGAGCAGTACTTC. V usage is TRBV29-1 and J usage is TRBJ2-7; no reliable D call. Trimming shortened V by 4 bases and J by 3 bases, and 10 bases separated the two germline ends. CDR3 size: 12 residues. The germline CDR1 and CDR2 sequences are SQVTM and ANQGSEA.

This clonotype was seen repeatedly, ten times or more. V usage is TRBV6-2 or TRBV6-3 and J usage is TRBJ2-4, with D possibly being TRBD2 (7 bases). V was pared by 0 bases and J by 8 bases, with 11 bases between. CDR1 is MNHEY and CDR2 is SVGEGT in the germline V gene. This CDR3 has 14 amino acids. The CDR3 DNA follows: TGTGCCAGCAGTTACTCGCGGGGGCGTGACATTCAGTACTTC. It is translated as CASSYSRGRDIQYF.

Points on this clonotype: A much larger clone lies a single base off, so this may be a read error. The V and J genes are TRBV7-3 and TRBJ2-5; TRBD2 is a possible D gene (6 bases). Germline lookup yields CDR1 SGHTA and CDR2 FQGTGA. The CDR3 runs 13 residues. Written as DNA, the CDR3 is TGTGCCAGCAGCTTACGGGGGACGGAGACCCAGCACTTC. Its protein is CASSLRGTETQHF.

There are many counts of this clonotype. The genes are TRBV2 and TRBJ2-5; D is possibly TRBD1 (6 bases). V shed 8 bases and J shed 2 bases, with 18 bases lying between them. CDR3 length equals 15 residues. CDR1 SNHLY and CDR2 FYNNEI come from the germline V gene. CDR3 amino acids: CASGQPHGWQETQYF. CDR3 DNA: TGTGCCAGCGGACAGCCCCATGGGTGGCAAGAGACCCAGTACTTC.

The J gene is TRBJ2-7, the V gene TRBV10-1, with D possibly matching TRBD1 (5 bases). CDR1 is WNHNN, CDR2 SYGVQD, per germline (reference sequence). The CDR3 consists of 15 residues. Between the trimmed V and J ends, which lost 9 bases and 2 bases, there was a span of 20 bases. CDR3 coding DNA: TGCGCCAGTGGGGCAAGAGGATTAGGTCCCTACGAGCAGTACTTC. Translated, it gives CASGARGLGPYEQYF.

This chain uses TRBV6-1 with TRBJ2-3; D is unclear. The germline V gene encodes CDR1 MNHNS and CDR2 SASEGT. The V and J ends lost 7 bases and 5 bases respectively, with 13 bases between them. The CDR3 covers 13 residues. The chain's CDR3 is CASNQARVDTQYF. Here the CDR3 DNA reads TGTGCCAGCAACCAGGCTCGAGTAGATACGCAGTATTTT.

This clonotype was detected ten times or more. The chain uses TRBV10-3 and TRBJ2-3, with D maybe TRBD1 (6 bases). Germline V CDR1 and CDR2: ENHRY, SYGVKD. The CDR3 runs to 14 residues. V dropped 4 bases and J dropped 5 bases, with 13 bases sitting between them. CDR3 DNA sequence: TGTGCCATCAGTGGAGGGGGAGCCAAAGATACGCAGTATTTT. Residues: CAISGGGAKDTQYF.

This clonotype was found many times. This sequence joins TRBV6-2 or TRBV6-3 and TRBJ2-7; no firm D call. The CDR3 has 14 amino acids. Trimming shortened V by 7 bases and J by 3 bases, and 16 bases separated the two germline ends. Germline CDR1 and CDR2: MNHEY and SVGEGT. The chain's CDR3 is CASTRGSKSYEQYF. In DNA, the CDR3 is TGTGCCAGCACCCGAGGTAGCAAAAGCTACGAGCAGTACTTC.

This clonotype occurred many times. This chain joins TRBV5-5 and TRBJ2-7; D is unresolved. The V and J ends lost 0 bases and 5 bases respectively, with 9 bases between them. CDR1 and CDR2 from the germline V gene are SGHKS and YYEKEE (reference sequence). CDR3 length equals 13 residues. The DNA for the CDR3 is TGTGCCAGCAGCTTGGAAGCGAGCCACGAGCAGTACTTC. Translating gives CASSLEASHEQYF.

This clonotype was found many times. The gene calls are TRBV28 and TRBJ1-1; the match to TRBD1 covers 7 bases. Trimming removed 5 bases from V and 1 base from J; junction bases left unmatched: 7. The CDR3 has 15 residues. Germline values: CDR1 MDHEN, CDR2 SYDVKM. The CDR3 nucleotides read TGTGCCAGCAGTCCATCCCGACAGGGGAACACTGAAGCTTTCTTT. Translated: CASSPSRQGNTEAFF.

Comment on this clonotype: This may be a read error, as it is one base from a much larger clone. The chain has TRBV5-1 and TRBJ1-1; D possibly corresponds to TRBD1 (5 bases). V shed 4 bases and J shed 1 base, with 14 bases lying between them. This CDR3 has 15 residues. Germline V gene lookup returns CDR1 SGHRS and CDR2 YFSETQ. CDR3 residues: CASSLAGTKNTEAFF. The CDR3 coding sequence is TGCGCCAGCAGCCTCGCCGGGACCAAGAACACTGAAGCTTTCTTT.

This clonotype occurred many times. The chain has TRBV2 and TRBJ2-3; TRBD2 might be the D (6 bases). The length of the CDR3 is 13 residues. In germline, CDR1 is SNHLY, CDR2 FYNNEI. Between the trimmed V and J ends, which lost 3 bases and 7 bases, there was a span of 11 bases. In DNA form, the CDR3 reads TGTGCCAGCAGTGACGTTGCGGGGAATACGCAGTATTTT. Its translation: CASSDVAGNTQYF.

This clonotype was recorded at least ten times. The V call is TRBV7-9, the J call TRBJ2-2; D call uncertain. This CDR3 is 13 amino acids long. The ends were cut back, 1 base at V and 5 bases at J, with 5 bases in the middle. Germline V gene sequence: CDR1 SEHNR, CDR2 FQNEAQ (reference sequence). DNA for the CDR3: TGTGCCAGCAGCTTAGAACAGACCGGGGAGCTGTTTTTT. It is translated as CASSLEQTGELFF.

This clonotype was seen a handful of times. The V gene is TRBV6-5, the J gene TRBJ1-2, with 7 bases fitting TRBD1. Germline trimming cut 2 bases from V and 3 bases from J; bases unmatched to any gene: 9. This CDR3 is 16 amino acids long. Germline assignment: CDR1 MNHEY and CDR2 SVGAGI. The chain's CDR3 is CASSYGLTGKDYGYTF. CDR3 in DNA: TGTGCCAGCAGTTACGGTTTGACAGGGAAGGACTATGGCTACACCTTC.

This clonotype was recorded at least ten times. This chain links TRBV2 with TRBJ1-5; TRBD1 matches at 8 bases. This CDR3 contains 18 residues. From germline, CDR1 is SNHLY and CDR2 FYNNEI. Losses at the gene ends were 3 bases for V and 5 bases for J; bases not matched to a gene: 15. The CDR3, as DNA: TGTGCCAGCAGTGATGCGATTCCGGGACAGGCAGGTGATCAGCCCCAGCATTTT. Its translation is CASSDAIPGQAGDQPQHF. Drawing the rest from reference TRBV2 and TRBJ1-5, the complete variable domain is EPEVTQTPSHQVTQMGQEVILRCVPISNHLYFYWYRQILGQKVEFLVSFYNNEISEKSEIFDDQFSVERPDGSNFTLKIRSTKLEDSAMYFCASSDAIPGQAGDQPQHFGDGTRLSIL.

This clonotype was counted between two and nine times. The CDR3 coding sequence is TGTGCCAGCAGCTTAGTAAAGGATAATTCACCCCTCCACTTT. It codes for CASSLVKDNSPLHF. The gene calls are TRBV7-2 and TRBJ1-6, with D unresolved. The V and J ends lost 1 base and 5 bases respectively, with 6 bases between them. There are 14 residues in the CDR3. Germline CDR1 reads SGHTA; CDR2 reads FQGNSA.

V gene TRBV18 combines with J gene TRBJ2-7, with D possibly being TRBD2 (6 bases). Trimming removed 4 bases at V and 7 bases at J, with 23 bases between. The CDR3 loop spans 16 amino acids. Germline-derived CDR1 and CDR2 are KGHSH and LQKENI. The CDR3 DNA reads TGTGCCAGCTCACTAGGCAACACAATCGGAGGGGTAGAGCAGTACTTC. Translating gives CASSLGNTIGGVEQYF.

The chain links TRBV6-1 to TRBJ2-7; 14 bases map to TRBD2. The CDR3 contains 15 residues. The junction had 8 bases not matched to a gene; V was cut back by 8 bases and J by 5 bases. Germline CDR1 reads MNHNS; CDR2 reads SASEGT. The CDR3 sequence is CASEGTSGRSNEQYF. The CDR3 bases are TGTGCCAGCGAGGGGACTAGCGGGAGAAGTAACGAGCAGTACTTC.

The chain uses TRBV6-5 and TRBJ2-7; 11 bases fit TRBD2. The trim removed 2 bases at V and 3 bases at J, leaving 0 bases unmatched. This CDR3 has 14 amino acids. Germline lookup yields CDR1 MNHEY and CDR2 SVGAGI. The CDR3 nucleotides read TGTGCCAGCAGTTACGGACTAGCGGGCTACGAGCAGTACTTC. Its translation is CASSYGLAGYEQYF.

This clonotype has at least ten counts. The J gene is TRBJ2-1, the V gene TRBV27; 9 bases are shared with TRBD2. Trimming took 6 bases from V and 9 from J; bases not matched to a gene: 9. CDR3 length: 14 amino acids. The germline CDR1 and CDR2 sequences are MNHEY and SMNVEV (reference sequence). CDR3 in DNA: TGTGCCAGCAGGCTCCCGGGACTAGCTACTGAGCAGTTCTTC. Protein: CASRLPGLATEQFF.

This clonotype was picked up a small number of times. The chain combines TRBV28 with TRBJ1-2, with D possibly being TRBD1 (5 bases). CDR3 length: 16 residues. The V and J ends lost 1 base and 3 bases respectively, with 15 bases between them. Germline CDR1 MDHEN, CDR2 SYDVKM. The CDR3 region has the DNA TGTGCCAGCAGTTTATCCCAGGACCGAGGGGACTATGGCTACACCTTC. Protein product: CASSLSQDRGDYGYTF.

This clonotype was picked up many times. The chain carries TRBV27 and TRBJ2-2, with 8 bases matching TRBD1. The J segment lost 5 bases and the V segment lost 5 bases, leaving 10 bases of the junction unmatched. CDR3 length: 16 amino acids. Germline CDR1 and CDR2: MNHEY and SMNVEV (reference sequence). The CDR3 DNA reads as TGTGCCAGCAGTGACCCAGGGGGCGATGGAACCGGGGAGCTGTTTTTT. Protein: CASSDPGGDGTGELFF.